The clone carrying this T cell receptor beta chain was picked up one time. The CDR3 runs 14 residues. The V segment lost 4 bases and the J segment 6 bases; nucleotides outside the gene matches: 8. The germline V gene has CDR1 SGHNT and CDR2 YYREEE (reference sequence). This entry comes from a study of blood T cell repertoires in COVID-19. Study-wide background: Both acute and convalescent COVID-19 samples were obtained from the United States, Italy and Spain. From T cells, B-cell-depleted T cells, or PBMCs came the material, which was cDNA or gDNA.

How the authors handled the data: Researchers report that nucleated cell counts were estimated from reference gene primer amplification. Clones were sequenced by immunoSEQ multiplex PCR, and TCRdb holds only the in-frame ones, with some missing. Clonal size and the V and J genes are those of that table, whereas D and trimming came from the DNA. There are around 81,000 clones in the sample; around 90% occur only once, and roughly 6.6% lies in the top ten. The receptor comes from a man between 65 and 85 years old with acute or convalescent COVID-19. The V call is TRBV5-4, the J call TRBJ2-7, with 9 bases matching TRBD1. The sequenced sample was peripheral blood. In DNA, the CDR3 is TGTGCCAGCAGCCTAAGGACAGGGGCAGGCGAGCAGTACTTC. Amino acid sequence: CASSLRTGAGEQYF.